The 7 T cell receptor beta chains listed next were all sequenced from one sample in a study of OX40 agonist ivuxolimab in advanced cancers. Clones were sequenced by immunoSEQ multiplex PCR, and TCRdb holds only the in-frame ones, with some missing. The sample lists some 83,000 clones, more than 75% occurring once. Sequenced here: CD4+ or CD8+ T cells sorted from blood, sampled in a trial of the OX40 agonist ivuxolimab. These TCRs come from an adult with an advanced solid tumor such as melanoma, head and neck, liver or kidney cancer.

This chain links TRBV5-4 with TRBJ2-3; 10 bases match TRBD2. V was pared by 4 bases and J by 5 bases, with 4 bases of the junction left unmatched. Germline V gene data show CDR1 as SGHNT and CDR2 as YYREEE (reference sequence). The CDR3 is 14 residues long. The chain's CDR3 is CASSARLAGDTQYF. The CDR3 DNA reads as TGTGCCAGCAGCGCCAGACTAGCGGGAGATACGCAGTATTTT.

The chain uses TRBV28 and TRBJ2-1, with D perhaps matching TRBD2 (5 bases). V dropped 7 bases and J dropped 0 bases, with 7 bases sitting between them. The CDR3 is 13 residues long. CDR1 and CDR2 (germline): MDHEN, SYDVKM. The CDR3 protein is CASTDYSYNEQFF. Here the CDR3 DNA reads TGTGCCAGCACCGACTACTCCTACAATGAGCAGTTCTTC.

This clone was detected a few times. This chain uses TRBV18 with TRBJ1-6; possibly TRBD1 for D (5 bases). This CDR3 is built from 16 residues. Germline-derived CDR1 and CDR2 are KGHSH and LQKENI. V dropped 0 bases and J dropped 7 bases, with 13 bases sitting between them. The CDR3 DNA reads as TGTGCCAGCTCACCACCGGGGGGATTGGGGAATTCACCCCTCCACTTT. It specifies CASSPPGGLGNSPLHF.

CDR3: CVIARGSTDTQYF. In DNA form, the CDR3 reads TGTGTCATCGCGAGGGGAAGCACAGATACGCAGTATTTT. The rearrangement joins TRBV6-5 to TRBJ2-3; perhaps D is TRBD1 or TRBD2 (5 bases each). The CDR3 is 13 residues long. Germline CDR1 is MNHEY and CDR2 is SVGAGI.

The J gene is TRBJ1-2, the V gene TRBV5-1, with 10 bases identical to TRBD1. The trim removed 0 bases at V and 0 bases at J, leaving 5 bases unmatched. CDR3 length equals 17 residues. The germline V gene has CDR1 SGHRS and CDR2 YFSETQ. DNA for the CDR3: TGCGCCAGCAGCTTGGCGCTGACAGGGGGCGCTAACTATGGCTACACCTTC. Translation gives CASSLALTGGANYGYTF.

The chain has TRBV5-4 and TRBJ2-3, with D hard to call. The germline CDR1 and CDR2 sequences are SGHNT and YYREEE (reference sequence). The CDR3 length is 14 residues. V dropped 5 bases and J dropped 0 bases, with 10 bases sitting between them. The CDR3 coding sequence is TGTGCCAGCAGTCCCACCCGTAGCACAGATACGCAGTATTTT. Translated: CASSPTRSTDTQYF.

The genes are TRBV7-3 and TRBJ2-2; 8 nucleotides align to TRBD1. The CDR3 is made up of 15 amino acids. Trimming cost V 5 bases and J 3 bases; bases outside gene matches: 5. Germline V CDR1 and CDR2: SGHTA, FQGTGA. The CDR3 bases are TGTGCCAGCAGCCCCGGGACAGGTGACACCGGGGAGCTGTTTTTT. Its protein product is CASSPGTGDTGELFF.